This T cell receptor (beta chain) appears in the sequencing data of a study of siplizumab effects on memory and regulatory T cells. General observations from the study: Apparently more diverse than memory cells, naive T cells also seemed major alloresponse contributors. Suppression by proliferating Tregs derived from siplizumab cultures was not verified.

This clone was seen just once. Its target is unknown. The V segment lost 0 bases and the J segment 6 bases; nucleotides outside the gene matches: 7. CDR3 length: 16 residues. Germline lookup yields CDR1 LGHNA and CDR2 YNFKEQ. Clones were sequenced by immunoSEQ multiplex PCR, and TCRdb holds only the in-frame ones, with some missing. Of roughly 100,000 clones listed, approximately 93% were seen once; the top ten hold 5.5% to 7.5%. This TCR came from a human donor in good health. This sequence joins TRBV4-2 and TRBJ2-7; 11 bases are shared with TRBD1. What was sequenced was CD8+ T cells sorted from blood. The CDR3 nucleotides read TGTGCCAGCAGCCAAGAAGGGACAGGGGGTCTAAGCGAGCAGTACTTC. Its protein is CASSQEGTGGLSEQYF.